The 9 T cell receptor beta chains below come from one sample, sequenced in a study of blood T cells in healthy people across ages. The authors ran a second PCR of about 6 to 12 cycles using a sample-barcoded 5' primer and a J-beta primer mix. TCRdb analysed the 5' RACE reads with MiXCR anew, one entry per CDR3 protein. The sample has approximately 800,000 distinct CDR3 sequences, 50% to 65% seen once. Sequencing input: blood. The receptors originated from a man older than 75 in good health.

This clonotype appeared a few times. The V and J genes are TRBV10-3 and TRBJ1-1; no reliable D call. The germline V and J ends were trimmed by 2 bases and 6 bases, with 10 bases remaining between them. Germline CDR1 ENHRY, CDR2 SYGVKD. The CDR3 is made up of 13 amino acids. CDR3 DNA: TGTGCCATCAGTGAGACAAAAATCGCTGAAGCTTTCTTT. It specifies CAISETKIAEAFF.

The chain recombines TRBV18 with TRBJ1-1; 8 bases match TRBD1. Per the germline V gene, CDR1 is KGHSH and CDR2 is LQKENI. CDR3 length equals 15 residues. V shed 3 bases, J shed 1 base, and the junction held 4 bases outside the gene matches. The CDR3 region has the DNA TGTGCCAGCTCACCGGTGGACAGGGCGAACACTGAAGCTTTCTTT. Its translation is CASSPVDRANTEAFF.

V usage is TRBV28 and J usage is TRBJ2-4; unclear D gene. The CDR3 length is 14 residues. With 3 bases removed from V and 8 bases from J, the gap between germline ends came to 14 bases. Germline V gives CDR1 MDHEN, CDR2 SYDVKM. The CDR3 loop is CASSLLGRMDIQYF. DNA for the CDR3: TGTGCCAGCAGTTTGTTAGGAAGGATGGACATTCAGTACTTC.

The chain couples TRBV20-1 to TRBJ2-3, with 15 positions matching TRBD2. This CDR3 spans 15 amino acids. V shed 4 bases and J 14 bases; nucleotides not matched to a gene: 13. Germline V CDR1 and CDR2: DFQATT, SNEGSKA (reference sequence). DNA for the CDR3: TGCAGTGCTACCGGACTAGCGGGAGGGATAAGATACGCGTATTTT. Translation: CSATGLAGGIRYAYF.

The chain couples TRBV20-1 to TRBJ2-1; D call uncertain. The CDR3 is 15 amino acids. The germline V gene encodes CDR1 DFQATT and CDR2 SNEGSKA (reference sequence). V was clipped by 0 bases and J by 4 bases, with 13 bases between them. The CDR3 region has the DNA TGCAGTGCTAGAGAGGCCCGCCCCTCATACAATGAGCAGTTCTTC. Translated, it gives CSAREARPSYNEQFF.

A few counts support this clonotype. The gene calls are TRBV29-1 and TRBJ1-1; D not resolved. Trimming took off 0 bases at V and 13 bases at J, with 3 bases between the two ends. Per the germline V gene, CDR1 is SQVTM and CDR2 is ANQGSEA. This CDR3 comprises 8 residues. The CDR3 DNA reads as TGCAGCGTTGAAGACGGTTTCTTT. Translation gives CSVEDGFF.

The chain combines TRBV4-1 with TRBJ2-3; TRBD1 matches 7 bases. Looked up from germline, CDR1 is MGHRA and CDR2 is YSYEKL. The CDR3 is 15 amino acids. V was clipped by 1 base and J by 14 bases; unmatched bases: 15. CDR3 sequence (DNA): TGCGCCAGCAGCCAAGTCGCCTCAGGGGACAGATACGCGTATTTT. Translating gives CASSQVASGDRYAYF.

The CDR3 here is CSVAPYSGANTGELFF. CDR3 DNA: TGCAGCGTTGCCCCCTATAGCGGGGCGAACACCGGGGAGCTGTTTTTT. The V gene is TRBV29-1, the J gene TRBJ2-2; 8 bases line up with TRBD2. This CDR3 comprises 16 residues. CDR1 and CDR2 (germline): SQVTM, ANQGSEA. The V and J ends lost 4 bases and 0 bases, in that order; junction bases with no gene match: 7.

The chain recombines TRBV7-7 with TRBJ2-2; 11 bases are shared with TRBD2. This CDR3 has 16 amino acids. The germline V gene has CDR1 SSHAT and CDR2 FNYEAQ (reference sequence). The CDR3: CAGSPQTSGETGELFF. The CDR3 nucleotides are TGTGCTGGCAGCCCTCAGACTAGCGGGGAGACCGGGGAGCTGTTTTTT.